The T cell receptor beta chain under discussion was sequenced for a study of shared clonotypes between healthy human individuals. The assay ran at deep level. The method was immunoSEQ multiplex PCR; TCRdb's version includes in-frame clones alone and lacks a portion of them. The sample includes around 430,000 clones, around 79% of them seen just once. Germline CDR1 reads SQVTM; CDR2 reads ANQGSEA. CDR3 size: 20 residues. V gave up 7 bases and J gave up 1 base; unmatched junction bases: 26. Nashville, Tennessee was home to all donors, each a Caucasian adult. Sequencing was done on a sample of PBMCs. The rearrangement uses TRBV29-1 and TRBJ2-3, with 7 positions matching TRBD2. The clonotype was recovered from a woman between 35 and 50 years old in good health. Some clones in this sample may be carry-over from other donors' samples. This chain's CDR3 is CSGFSQKGGPFNARTDTQYF. In nucleotides, the CDR3 is TGCAGCGGTTTTTCCCAGAAGGGAGGGCCTTTCAACGCTCGCACAGATACGCAGTATTTT.